The 17 T cell receptor beta chains below come from one sample, sequenced in a study of cytotoxic CD8 clonotypes in ibrutinib-treated CLL. Assay used: immunoSEQ multiplex PCR; TCRdb lists only in-frame clones, some missing. The sample comprises 45,000 to 55,000 clones, approximately 50% of which are singletons, and 30% to 35% rests with the top ten. Sample: PBMCs, taken after 12 months of ibrutinib treatment. The receptors come from a human donor with chronic lymphocytic leukemia.

The genes are TRBV7-3 and TRBJ2-2; D is undetermined. With 5 bases removed from V and 5 bases from J, the gap between germline ends came to 12 bases. This CDR3 is built from 14 residues. Germline assignment: CDR1 SGHTA and CDR2 FQGTGA. CDR3 protein: CASSAFPDTGELFF. The CDR3 bases are TGTGCCAGCAGCGCGTTCCCTGATACCGGGGAGCTGTTTTTT.

This sequence joins TRBV28 and TRBJ2-1, with 9 bases aligning to TRBD2. CDR1 is MDHEN and CDR2 is SYDVKM in the germline V gene. V lost 5 bases to trimming and J lost 2 bases; unmatched junction nucleotides: 1. The CDR3 loop spans 14 amino acids. In nucleotides, the CDR3 is TGTGCCAGCAGTCCTAGCGGGACCTACAATGAGCAGTTCTTC. Residues: CASSPSGTYNEQFF.

This clone occurred a few times. The gene calls are TRBV11-2 and TRBJ1-3; 10 nucleotides align to TRBD1. Germline CDR1 is SGHAT and CDR2 is FQNNGV. The length of the CDR3 is 16 residues. The junction had 5 bases not matched to a gene; V was cut back by 4 bases and J by 2 bases. In nucleotides, the CDR3 is TGTGCCAGCAGCTGGGGACAGGGGAACACTGGAAACACCATATATTTT. Its protein product is CASSWGQGNTGNTIYF.

This clone was counted only a few times. This chain links TRBV19 with TRBJ1-5; D is ambiguous. The CDR3 is made up of 13 amino acids. V shed 4 bases and J shed 7 bases, with 11 bases lying between them. Germline CDR1 and CDR2: LNHDA and SQIVND (reference sequence). Here the CDR3 reads CASSTHMRQPQHF. CDR3 DNA: TGTGCCAGTAGTACCCACATGAGGCAGCCCCAGCATTTT.

This clone is a singleton in its sample. The chain is built from TRBV28 and TRBJ2-1, with D maybe TRBD1 (7 bases). Looked up from germline, CDR1 is MDHEN and CDR2 is SYDVKM. The CDR3 runs to 14 residues. V gave up 8 bases and J gave up 7 bases, with 18 bases separating them. CDR3 nucleotides: TGTGCCAGCCGCCCCCAGGGGGGTTCGAATGAGCAGTTCTTC. Protein sequence: CASRPQGGSNEQFF.

This clone was seen a handful of times. The chain has TRBV30 and TRBJ1-1, with D tentatively TRBD1 (6 bases). Trimming removed 8 bases at V and 4 bases at J, with 26 bases between. Germline V lookup: CDR1 GTSNPN, CDR2 SVGIG (reference sequence). CDR3 length: 16 residues. The CDR3 sequence is CARGRDGGHPVTEAFF. CDR3 nucleotide sequence: TGTGCCCGGGGCCGGGACGGGGGACATCCCGTCACTGAAGCTTTCTTT.

This clone was observed at least ten times. This chain links TRBV2 with TRBJ1-5, with D tentatively TRBD1 (5 bases). The CDR3 sequence is 13 residues long. Germline V gene sequence: CDR1 SNHLY, CDR2 FYNNEI. Deletions cut 4 bases from V and 4 bases from J, with 8 bases between. The CDR3 sequence is CASSVQGNQPQHF. DNA for the CDR3: TGTGCCAGCAGTGTTCAGGGAAATCAGCCCCAGCATTTT.

This clone has a handful of counts. This chain connects TRBV27 to TRBJ1-1; D gene uncertain. The CDR3 totals 14 residues. Trimming removed 3 bases at V and 4 bases at J, with 12 bases between. Germline assignment: CDR1 MNHEY and CDR2 SMNVEV (reference sequence). DNA for the CDR3: TGTGCCAGCAGTTTGTTTTTGGGGTTCACTGAAGCTTTCTTT. This codes for CASSLFLGFTEAFF.

The chain has TRBV2 and TRBJ1-1; possibly TRBD1 for D (6 bases). Between the trimmed V and J ends, which lost 8 bases and 4 bases, there was a span of 14 bases. The CDR3 runs 13 residues. CDR1 is SNHLY, CDR2 FYNNEI, per germline. The chain's CDR3 is CASESTGTTEAFF. Written as DNA, the CDR3 is TGTGCCAGCGAAAGTACAGGGACCACTGAAGCTTTCTTT.

This clone has at least ten counts. The rearrangement uses TRBV27 and TRBJ2-7, with TRBD2 matching over 16 bases. The ends lost 5 bases at V and 1 base at J; junction bases unmatched: 8. In germline, CDR1 is MNHEY, CDR2 SMNVEV (reference sequence). The CDR3 sequence is 18 residues long. The CDR3 DNA sequence: TGTGCCAGCAGTCCTCGACCGGGACTAGCGGGAGGGTCCTACGAGCAGTACTTC. Its protein is CASSPRPGLAGGSYEQYF.

V gene TRBV27 combines with J gene TRBJ1-5; D gene uncertain. The germline V gene encodes CDR1 MNHEY and CDR2 SMNVEV (reference sequence). The V end lost 2 bases, the J end lost 4 bases, and 6 bases lay between the germline ends. This CDR3 is 13 amino acids long. Here the CDR3 DNA reads TGTGCCAGCAGTTTAAAGAGGAATCAGCCCCAGCATTTT. This translates into CASSLKRNQPQHF.

The chain has TRBV7-2 and TRBJ1-3; perhaps TRBD1 as D (6 bases). This CDR3 spans 14 amino acids. V dropped 4 bases and J dropped 2 bases, with 9 bases sitting between them. CDR1 and CDR2 (germline): SGHTA, FQGNSA. The CDR3 bases are TGTGCCAGCAGCTCGCAGGGGACTGGAAACACCATATATTTT. This sequence encodes CASSSQGTGNTIYF. Complete variable domain (other parts from reference TRBV7-2 and TRBJ1-3): GAGVSQSPSNKVTEKGKDVELRCDPISGHTALYWYRQSLGQGLEFLIYFQGNSAPDKSGLPSDRFSAERTGGSVSTLTIQRTQQEDSAVYLCASSSQGTGNTIYFGEGSWLTVV.

The chain couples TRBV19 to TRBJ2-5; TRBD2 is a possible D gene (5 bases). The CDR3 loop spans 14 amino acids. Trimming shortened V by 5 bases and J by 5 bases, and 15 bases separated the two germline ends. Per the germline V gene, CDR1 is LNHDA and CDR2 is SQIVND (reference sequence). The CDR3 DNA follows: TGTGCCAGTAGTCCCTGGTTGACGGGGGAGACCCAGTACTTC. Protein sequence: CASSPWLTGETQYF.

This clone has only a few counts. The chain employs TRBV10-1 and TRBJ2-1; D possibly corresponds to TRBD1 (5 bases). This CDR3 contains 16 residues. V was pared by 7 bases and J by 2 bases, with 18 bases between. Germline loops: CDR1 WNHNN, CDR2 SYGVQD (reference sequence). CDR3 amino acids: CASTVDNFIAYNEQFF. CDR3 DNA: TGCGCCAGCACCGTGGACAACTTCATCGCCTACAATGAGCAGTTCTTC.

Turning to this clone: Compared with germline, one end of the junction differs, possibly owing to a read error. V and J are TRBV5-3 and TRBJ2-7; weak D call: TRBD1 (6 bases). TRBV5-3 is filed as an ORF, its function uncertain. The CDR3 sequence is 13 residues long. CDR3 DNA: TGTGCCAGCAGCTTGGGACACGGCATCGAGCAGTACTTC. Translated, it gives CASSLGHGIEQYF.

The chain carries TRBV15 and TRBJ2-7; D possibly corresponds to TRBD2 (6 bases). The CDR3 sequence is 14 residues long. Germline-derived CDR1 and CDR2 are LNHNV and YYDKDF (reference sequence). The germline V and J ends were trimmed by 0 bases and 8 bases, with 14 bases remaining between them. CDR3 region: CATSREGLTGQQYF. Written as DNA, the CDR3 is TGTGCCACCAGCAGAGAGGGACTGACCGGGCAGCAGTACTTC.

The V and J genes are TRBV5-1 and TRBJ1-1; no firm D call. The length of the CDR3 is 13 residues. The germline V gene encodes CDR1 SGHRS and CDR2 YFSETQ. With 4 bases removed from V and 0 bases from J, the gap between germline ends came to 7 bases. The DNA of the CDR3 is TGCGCCAGCAGCGGAGCTCTGAACACTGAAGCTTTCTTT. Translated, it gives CASSGALNTEAFF.